Included here is one TCR beta chain sequence, with context. The data originate from a study of T cells in Graves' hyperthyroidism and ophthalmopathy. Study-level background: The blood sample was taken at first diagnosis, before treatment began.

The CDR3 consists of 15 residues. Germline CDR1 and CDR2: SNHLY and FYNNEI. V lost 8 bases and J lost 1; bases outside the gene matches: 9. Amplification of TCR beta CDR3 regions used RNA as the template. The study used the HTBI primer set for a first-round RT-PCR of the TCR CDR3. TCRdb processed the multiplex PCR reads anew with MiXCR; each CDR3 protein has one entry. The table records nearly 750,000 distinct CDR3 sequences, about a third of them present only once. If no ophthalmopathy progression occurred within 18 months, Graves' hyperthyroidism was stable. Input material: blood. The sequence was obtained from a woman aged 40 to 50 with Graves' hyperthyroidism. The rearrangement uses TRBV2 and TRBJ2-3; 7 bases are a match to TRBD1. As DNA, the CDR3 is TGTGCCAGCGGAATACAGGGGTCCCGCACAGATACGCAGTATTTT. Translation: CASGIQGSRTDTQYF.